There are many counts of the clone carrying this T cell receptor (beta chain). Its antigen is undetermined. Cells are PBMCs isolated from more than 8.5 ml of fresh blood. The sample is drawn from a study of T cells in Graves' hyperthyroidism and ophthalmopathy. Study-wide results and limits: Most thyroid clonotypes expanded above 0.001 appeared in blood too.

V was cut by 3 bases and J by 6 bases, with 15 bases left in between. Germline-derived CDR1 and CDR2 are LGHDT and YNNKEL (reference sequence). The CDR3 spans 14 residues. Researchers amplified the TCR beta CDR3 regions from RNA transcripts. A first-round RT-PCR of the TCR CDR3 used the HTBI primer set. TCRdb processed the multiplex PCR reads anew with MiXCR; each CDR3 protein has one entry. Of 690,000 or so distinct CDR3 sequences listed, roughly a sixth were seen once; the top ten hold over 15%. J is TRBJ2-7 and V is TRBV3-1; D not certain. The sequence was obtained from a woman aged 50 to 65 with Graves' hyperthyroidism that later progressed to Graves' ophthalmopathy. Sequencing was done on a sample of blood. The CDR3 DNA reads as TGTGCCAGCAGCCACCGAGACGCACACGGCGAGCAGTACTTC. This codes for CASSHRDAHGEQYF.